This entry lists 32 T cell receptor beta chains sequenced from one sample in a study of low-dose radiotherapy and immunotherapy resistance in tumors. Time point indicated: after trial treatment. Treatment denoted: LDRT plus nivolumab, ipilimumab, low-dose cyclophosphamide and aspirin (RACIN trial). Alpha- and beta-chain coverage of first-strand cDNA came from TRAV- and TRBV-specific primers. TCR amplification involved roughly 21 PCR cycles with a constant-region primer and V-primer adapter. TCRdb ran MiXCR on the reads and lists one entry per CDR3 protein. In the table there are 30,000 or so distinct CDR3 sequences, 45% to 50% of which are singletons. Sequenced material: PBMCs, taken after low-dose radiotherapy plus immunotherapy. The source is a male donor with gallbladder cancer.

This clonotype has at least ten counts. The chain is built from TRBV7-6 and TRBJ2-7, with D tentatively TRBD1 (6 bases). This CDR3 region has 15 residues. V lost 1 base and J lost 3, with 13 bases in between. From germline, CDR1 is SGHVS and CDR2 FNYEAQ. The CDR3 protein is CASSLDGTRSYEQYF. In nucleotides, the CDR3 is TGTGCCAGCAGCTTAGATGGGACAAGGAGCTACGAGCAGTACTTC.

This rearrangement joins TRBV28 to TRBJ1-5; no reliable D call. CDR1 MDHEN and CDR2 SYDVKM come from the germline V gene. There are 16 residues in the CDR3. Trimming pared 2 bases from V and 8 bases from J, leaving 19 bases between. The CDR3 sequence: CASSLSGKRNRKPQHF. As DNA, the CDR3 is TGTGCCAGCAGTTTAAGCGGAAAAAGGAACCGTAAGCCCCAGCATTTT. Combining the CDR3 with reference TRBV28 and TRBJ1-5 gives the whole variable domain DVKVTQSSRYLVKRTGEKVFLECVQDMDHENMFWYRQDPGLGLRLIYFSYDVKMKEKGDIPEGYSVSREKKERFSLILESASTNQTSMYLCASSLSGKRNRKPQHFGDGTRLSIL.

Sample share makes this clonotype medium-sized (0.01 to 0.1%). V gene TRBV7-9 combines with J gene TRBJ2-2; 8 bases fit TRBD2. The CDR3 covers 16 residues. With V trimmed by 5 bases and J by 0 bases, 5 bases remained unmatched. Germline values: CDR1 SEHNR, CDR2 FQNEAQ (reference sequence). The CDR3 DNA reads TGTGCCAGCAGCCCCGCGGGGGGCGCGAACACCGGGGAGCTGTTTTTT. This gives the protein CASSPAGGANTGELFF.

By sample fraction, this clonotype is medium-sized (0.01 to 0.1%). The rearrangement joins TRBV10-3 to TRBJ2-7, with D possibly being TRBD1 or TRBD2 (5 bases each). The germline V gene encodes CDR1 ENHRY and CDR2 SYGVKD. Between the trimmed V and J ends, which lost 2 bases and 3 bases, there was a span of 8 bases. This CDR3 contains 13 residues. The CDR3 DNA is TGTGCCATCAGTGAGCCAGGGAGCTACGAGCAGTACTTC. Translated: CAISEPGSYEQYF.

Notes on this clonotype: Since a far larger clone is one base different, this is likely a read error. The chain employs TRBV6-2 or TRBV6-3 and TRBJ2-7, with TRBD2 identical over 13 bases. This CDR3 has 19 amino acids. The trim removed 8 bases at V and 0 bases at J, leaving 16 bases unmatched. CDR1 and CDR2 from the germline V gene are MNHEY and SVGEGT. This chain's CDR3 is CASGLFEGTSGKSSYEQYF. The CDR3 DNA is TGTGCCAGCGGTTTATTTGAGGGGACTAGCGGGAAGAGCTCCTACGAGCAGTACTTC.

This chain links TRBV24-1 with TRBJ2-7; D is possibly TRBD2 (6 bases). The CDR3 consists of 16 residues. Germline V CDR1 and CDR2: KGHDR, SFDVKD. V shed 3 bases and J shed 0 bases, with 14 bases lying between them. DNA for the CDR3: TGTGCCACCAGTGATGGAGGGGCTCCCCTCTCCTACGAGCAGTACTTC. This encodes CATSDGGAPLSYEQYF.

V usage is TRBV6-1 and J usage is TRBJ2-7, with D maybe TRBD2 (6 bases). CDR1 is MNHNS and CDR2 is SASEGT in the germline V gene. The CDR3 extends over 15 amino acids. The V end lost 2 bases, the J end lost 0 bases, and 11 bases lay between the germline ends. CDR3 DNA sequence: TGTGCCAGCAGTGAATATGGCGGGACCTCCTACGAGCAGTACTTC. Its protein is CASSEYGGTSYEQYF.

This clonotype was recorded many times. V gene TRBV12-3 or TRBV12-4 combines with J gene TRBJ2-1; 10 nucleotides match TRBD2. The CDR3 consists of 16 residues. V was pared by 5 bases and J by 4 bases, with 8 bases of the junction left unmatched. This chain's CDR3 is CASSPPGLAAYNEQFF. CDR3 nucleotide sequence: TGTGCCAGCAGTCCCCCAGGACTAGCGGCGTACAATGAGCAGTTCTTC.

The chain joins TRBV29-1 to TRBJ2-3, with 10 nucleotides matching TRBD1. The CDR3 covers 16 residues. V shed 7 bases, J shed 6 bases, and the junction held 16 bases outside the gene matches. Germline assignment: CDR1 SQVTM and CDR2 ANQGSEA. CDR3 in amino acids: CSAVPLPGQGRDTQYF. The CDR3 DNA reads TGCAGCGCCGTTCCACTCCCGGGACAGGGGAGGGATACGCAGTATTTT.

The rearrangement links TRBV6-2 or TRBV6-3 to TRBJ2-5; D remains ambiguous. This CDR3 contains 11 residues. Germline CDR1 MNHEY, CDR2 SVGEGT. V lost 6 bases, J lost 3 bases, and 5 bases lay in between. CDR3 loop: CASSREETQYF. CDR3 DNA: TGTGCCAGCAGCCGCGAAGAGACCCAGTACTTC.

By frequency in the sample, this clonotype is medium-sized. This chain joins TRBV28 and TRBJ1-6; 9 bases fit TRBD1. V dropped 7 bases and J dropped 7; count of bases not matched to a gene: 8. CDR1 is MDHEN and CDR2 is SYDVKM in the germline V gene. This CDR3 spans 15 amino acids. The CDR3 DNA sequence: TGTGCCAGCACCGCCCCGGGACAGGGAAATTCACCCCTCCACTTT. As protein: CASTAPGQGNSPLHF.

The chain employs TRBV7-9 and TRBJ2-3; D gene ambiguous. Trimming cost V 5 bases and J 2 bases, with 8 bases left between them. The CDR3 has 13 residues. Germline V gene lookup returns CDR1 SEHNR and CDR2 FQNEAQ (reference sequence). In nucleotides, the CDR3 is TGTGCCAGCAGCCCCAGACCCACAGATACGCAGTATTTT. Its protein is CASSPRPTDTQYF. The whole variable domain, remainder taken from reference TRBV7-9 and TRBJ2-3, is DTGVSQNPRHKITKRGQNVTFRCDPISEHNRLYWYRQTLGQGPEFLTYFQNEAQLEKSRLLSDRFSAERPKGSFSTLEIQRTEQGDSAMYLCASSPRPTDTQYFGPGTRLTVL.

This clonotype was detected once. CDR3 nucleotide sequence: TGTGCCAGCAGCCCCTTAGCGGGGGAGGGGATTTGGAATGAGCAGTTCTTC. Translating gives CASSPLAGEGIWNEQFF. The J gene is TRBJ2-1, the V gene TRBV2; 9 bases agree with TRBD2. CDR3 length: 17 amino acids. V gave up 6 bases and J gave up 7 bases; unmatched junction bases: 16. Germline V gives CDR1 SNHLY, CDR2 FYNNEI.

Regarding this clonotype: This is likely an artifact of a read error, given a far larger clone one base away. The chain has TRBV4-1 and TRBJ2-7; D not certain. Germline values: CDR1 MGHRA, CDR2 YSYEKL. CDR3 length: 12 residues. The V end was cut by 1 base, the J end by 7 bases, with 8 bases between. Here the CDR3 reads CASSQAVGEQYF. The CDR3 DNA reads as TGCGCCAGCAGCCAAGCGGTAGGTGAGCAGTACTTC.

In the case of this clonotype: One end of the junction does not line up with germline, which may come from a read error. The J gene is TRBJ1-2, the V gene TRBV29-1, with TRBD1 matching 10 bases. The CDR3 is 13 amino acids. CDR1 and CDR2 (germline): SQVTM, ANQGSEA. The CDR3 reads CSVFGTGDYGYTF. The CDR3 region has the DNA TGCAGCGTTTTCGGGACAGGGGACTATGGCTACACCTTT.

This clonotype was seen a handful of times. CDR3 sequence: CASSGGGQNTEAFF. DNA for the CDR3: TGTGCCAGCTCGGGTGGGGGGCAAAACACTGAAGCTTTCTTT. The chain uses TRBV19 and TRBJ1-1; tentatively, D is TRBD1 (6 bases). Germline CDR1 and CDR2: LNHDA and SQIVND (reference sequence). There are 14 residues in the CDR3. The V end lost 9 bases, the J end lost 2 bases, and 16 bases lay between the germline ends.

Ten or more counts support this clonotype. This CDR3 reads CASSQGGSQPQHF. DNA for the CDR3: TGCGCCAGCAGCCAAGGAGGTAGTCAGCCCCAGCATTTT. The rearrangement uses TRBV4-1 and TRBJ1-5, with unresolved D. CDR3 length: 13 amino acids. The germline CDR1 and CDR2 sequences are MGHRA and YSYEKL. V dropped 1 base and J dropped 6 bases, with 7 bases sitting between them.

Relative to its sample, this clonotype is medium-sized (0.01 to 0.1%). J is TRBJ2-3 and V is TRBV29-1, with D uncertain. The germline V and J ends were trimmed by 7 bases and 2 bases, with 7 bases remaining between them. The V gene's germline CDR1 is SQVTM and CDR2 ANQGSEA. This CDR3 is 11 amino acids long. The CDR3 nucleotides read TGCAGCGGCGTGCTCACAGATACGCAGTATTTT. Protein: CSGVLTDTQYF.

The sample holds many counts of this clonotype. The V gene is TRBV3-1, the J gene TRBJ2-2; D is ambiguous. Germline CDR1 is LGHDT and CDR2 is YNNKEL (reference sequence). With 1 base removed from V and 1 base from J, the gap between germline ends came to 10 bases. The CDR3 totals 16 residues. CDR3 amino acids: CASSQGKGRNTGELFF. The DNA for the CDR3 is TGTGCCAGCAGCCAAGGTAAAGGGCGGAACACCGGGGAGCTGTTTTTT.

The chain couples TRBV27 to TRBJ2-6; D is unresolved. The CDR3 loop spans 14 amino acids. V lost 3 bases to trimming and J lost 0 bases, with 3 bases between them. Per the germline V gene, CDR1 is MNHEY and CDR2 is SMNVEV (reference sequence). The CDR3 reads CASSFSSGANVLTF. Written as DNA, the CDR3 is TGTGCCAGCAGTTTTAGCTCTGGGGCCAACGTCCTGACTTTC.

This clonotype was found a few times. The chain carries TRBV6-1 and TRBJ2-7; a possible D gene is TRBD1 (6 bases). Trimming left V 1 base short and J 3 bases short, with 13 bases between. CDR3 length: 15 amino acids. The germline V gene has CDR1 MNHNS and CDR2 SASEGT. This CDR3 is CASSEVQGEDYEQYF. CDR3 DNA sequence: TGTGCCAGCAGTGAAGTACAGGGTGAGGACTACGAGCAGTACTTC.

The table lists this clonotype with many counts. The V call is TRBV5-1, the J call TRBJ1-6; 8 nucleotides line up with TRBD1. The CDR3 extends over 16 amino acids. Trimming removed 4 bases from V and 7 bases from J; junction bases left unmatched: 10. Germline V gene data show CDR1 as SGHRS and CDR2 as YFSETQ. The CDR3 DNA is TGCGCCAGCAGCCAACTGGCAGGGGGCATGAATTCACCCCTCCACTTT. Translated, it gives CASSQLAGGMNSPLHF.

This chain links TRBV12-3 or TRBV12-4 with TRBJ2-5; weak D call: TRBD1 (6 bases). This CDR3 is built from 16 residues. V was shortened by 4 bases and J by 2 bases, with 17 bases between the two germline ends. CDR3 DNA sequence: TGTGCCAGCAGTTCCGCGTCCAGGGGAAATCAAGAGACCCAGTACTTC. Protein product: CASSSASRGNQETQYF.

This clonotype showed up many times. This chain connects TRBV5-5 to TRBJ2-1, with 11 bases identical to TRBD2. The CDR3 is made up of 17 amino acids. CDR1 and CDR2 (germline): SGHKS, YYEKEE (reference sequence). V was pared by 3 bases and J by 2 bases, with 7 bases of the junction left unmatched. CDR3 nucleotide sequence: TGTGCCAGCAGCTGGGCCGGGGGACTAGCGGCCTACAATGAGCAGTTCTTC. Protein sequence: CASSWAGGLAAYNEQFF. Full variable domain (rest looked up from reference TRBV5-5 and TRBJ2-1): DAGVTQSPTHLIKTRGQQVTLRCSPISGHKSVSWYQQVLGQGPQFIFQYYEKEERGRGNFPDRFSARQFPNYSSELNVNALLLGDSALYLCASSWAGGLAAYNEQFFGPGTRLTVL.

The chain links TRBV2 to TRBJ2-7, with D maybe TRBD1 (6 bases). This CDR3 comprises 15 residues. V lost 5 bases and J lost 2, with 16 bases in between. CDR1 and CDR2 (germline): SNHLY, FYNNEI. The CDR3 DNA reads TGTGCCAGCAGTATAGACAGGACAGCTACCTACGAGCAGTACTTC. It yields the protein CASSIDRTATYEQYF.

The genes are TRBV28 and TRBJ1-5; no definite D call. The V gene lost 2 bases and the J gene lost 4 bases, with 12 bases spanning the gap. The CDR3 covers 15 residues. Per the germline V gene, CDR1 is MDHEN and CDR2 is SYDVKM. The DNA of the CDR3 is TGTGCCAGCAGTTTAAGCCTCGCGGGGAATCAGCCCCAGCATTTT. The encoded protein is CASSLSLAGNQPQHF.

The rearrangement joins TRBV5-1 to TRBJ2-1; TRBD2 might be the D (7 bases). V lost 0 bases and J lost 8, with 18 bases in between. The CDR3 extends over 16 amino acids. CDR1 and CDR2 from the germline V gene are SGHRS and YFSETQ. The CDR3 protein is CASSLAELGGLDEQFF. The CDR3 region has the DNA TGCGCCAGCAGCTTGGCCGAGTTGGGGGGGCTCGATGAGCAGTTCTTC. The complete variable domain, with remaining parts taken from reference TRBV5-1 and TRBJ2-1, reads KAGVTQTPRYLIKTRGQQVTLSCSPISGHRSVSWYQQTPGQGLQFLFEYFSETQRNKGNFPGRFSGRQFSNSRSEMNVSTLELGDSALYLCASSLAELGGLDEQFFGPGTRLTVL.

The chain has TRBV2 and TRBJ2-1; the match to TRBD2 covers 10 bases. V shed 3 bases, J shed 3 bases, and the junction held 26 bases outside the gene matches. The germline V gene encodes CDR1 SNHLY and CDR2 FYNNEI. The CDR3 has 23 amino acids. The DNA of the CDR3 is TGTGCCAGCAGTGACCCGGGTTCACGCTCGGGCCTAGCGGGGGTATCAATCTACAATGAGCAGTTCTTC. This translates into CASSDPGSRSGLAGVSIYNEQFF.

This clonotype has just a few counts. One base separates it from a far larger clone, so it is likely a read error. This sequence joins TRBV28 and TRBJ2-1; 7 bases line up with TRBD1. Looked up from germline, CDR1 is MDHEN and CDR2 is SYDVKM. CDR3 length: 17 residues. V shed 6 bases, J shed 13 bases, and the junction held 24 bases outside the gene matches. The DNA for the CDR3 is TGTGCCAGCAGGCAACCTGTGGGACACCTCAGGGGGAACATTCAGTTCTTC. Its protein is CASRQPVGHLRGNIQFF.

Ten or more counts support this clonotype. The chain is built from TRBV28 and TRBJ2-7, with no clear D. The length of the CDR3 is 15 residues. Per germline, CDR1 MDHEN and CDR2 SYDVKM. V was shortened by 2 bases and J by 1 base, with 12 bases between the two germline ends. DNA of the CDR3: TGTGCCAGCAGTTTACTGTCTTTACCGTCCTACGAGCAGTACTTC. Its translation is CASSLLSLPSYEQYF. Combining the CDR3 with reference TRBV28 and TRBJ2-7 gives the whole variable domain DVKVTQSSRYLVKRTGEKVFLECVQDMDHENMFWYRQDPGLGLRLIYFSYDVKMKEKGDIPEGYSVSREKKERFSLILESASTNQTSMYLCASSLLSLPSYEQYFGPGTRLTVT.

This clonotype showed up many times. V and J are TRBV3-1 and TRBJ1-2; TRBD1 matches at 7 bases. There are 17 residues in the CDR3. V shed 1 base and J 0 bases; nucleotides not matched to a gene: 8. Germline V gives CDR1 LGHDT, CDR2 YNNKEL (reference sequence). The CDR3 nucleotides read TGTGCCAGCAGCCAAGTGATCTTAGGGGGCGCTAACTATGGCTACACCTTC. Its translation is CASSQVILGGANYGYTF.

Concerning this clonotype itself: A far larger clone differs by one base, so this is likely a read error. The DNA for the CDR3 is TGTGCCAGCAGTCGACTGGGGGATTACCAAGAGACCCAGTTCTTC. Encoded protein: CASSRLGDYQETQFF. The chain has TRBV6-2 or TRBV6-3 and TRBJ2-1; D is perhaps TRBD1 or TRBD2 (5 bases each). This CDR3 spans 15 amino acids. The V end was cut by 5 bases, the J end by 13 bases, with 24 bases between. CDR1 and CDR2 from the germline V gene are MNHEY and SVGEGT.